This TCR beta chain was sequenced in a study of CD8 T cells in ankylosing spondylitis. Whole-study findings and limits: Prior work had noted some motif variants in reactive arthritis blood and synovial fluid. What seemed typical of ankylosing spondylitis blood was a TCR beta motif built from fewer than ten highly homologous variants.

Library preparation for TCR beta used quantitative 5'-RACE with molecular barcodes. TCRdb recomputed calls from the 5' RACE reads with MiXCR, one row per CDR3 protein. The sample shows roughly 220,000 distinct CDR3 sequences, 10% to 13% of them seen only once. CDR3 length: 15 residues. V lost 2 bases and J 0 bases, leaving 12 bases between the germline ends. CDR1 is SGHRS, CDR2 YFSETQ, per germline. To note about this clonotype: Its cognate antigen is unknown.

Sequencing used blood, either unsorted or a sorted T cell fraction (not recorded which). The origin of this receptor is a male donor with ankylosing spondylitis or in good health (not recorded which). The chain joins TRBV5-1 to TRBJ2-7; D uncertain. CDR3 DNA: TGCGCCAGCAGCTTTACCACCTCGGGCTCCTACGAGCAGTACTTC. This gives the protein CASSFTTSGSYEQYF.